The rows below give T cell receptor beta chains drawn from one sample of a study of CD8 T cell repertoires and HIV-1 epitope variants. Libraries were prepared by immunoSEQ multiplex PCR; TCRdb keeps only in-frame clonotypes and omits some of them. This table has 95,000 or so clones, over 70% appearing once. The sequencing input was uncultured baseline CD8+ T cells from peripheral blood mononuclear cells (PBMCs). These TCRs come from a male donor with HIV. The CDR3 runs from the conserved cysteine through the conserved F or W. Each record gives: V gene, D gene, J gene, clone size, CDR3 protein, CDR3 DNA. The D gene is left open where the match is weak. Not all rows give a size; the values are once, few, many and, for expanded clones, a class.

TRBV6-1	TRBD2	TRBJ2-5	.	CASSSLAGRQETQYF	TGTGCCAGCAGTTCCTTAGCGGGCCGCCAAGAGACCCAGTACTTC
TRBV27	TRBD2	TRBJ2-3	.	CASSPLLAGGSTDTQYF	TGTGCCAGCAGTCCCCTTCTAGCGGGAGGAAGCACAGATACGCAGTATTTT
TRBV4-1	TRBD2	TRBJ2-1	.	CASSHRTSGSLISYNEQFF	TGCGCCAGCAGCCATCGAACTAGCGGGAGTTTAATATCCTACAATGAGCAGTTCTTC
TRBV6-5	.	TRBJ2-5	.	CASSYSRGQETQYF	TGTGCCAGCAGTTACTCTAGGGGCCAAGAGACCCAGTACTTC
TRBV18	TRBD2	TRBJ2-3	.	CASSPQNLAGTDTQYF	TGTGCCAGCTCACCACAGAATCTAGCGGGTACAGATACGCAGTATTTT
TRBV28	TRBD2	TRBJ2-6	.	CASSAQLAGANVLTF	TGTGCCAGCAGTGCCCAACTAGCGGGGGCCAACGTCCTGACTTTC
TRBV7-6	TRBD2	TRBJ2-1	.	CASSLTSGVSYNEQFF	TGTGCCAGCAGTCTGACTAGCGGGGTATCCTACAATGAGCAGTTCTTC
TRBV14	.	TRBJ1-2	.	CASSQVGPYGYTF	TGTGCCAGCAGCCAAGTGGGGCCCTATGGCTACACCTTC
TRBV6-5	.	TRBJ1-1	.	CASSPRQAGEAFF	TGTGCCAGCAGTCCAAGACAGGCTGGTGAAGCTTTCTTT
TRBV5-4	TRBD1	TRBJ2-5	.	CASSLDRAQETQYF	TGTGCCAGCAGTCTAGACAGGGCCCAAGAGACCCAGTACTTC
TRBV5-8	.	TRBJ1-5	few	CASSLVSVQQPQHF	TGTGCCAGCAGCTTGGTGAGTGTTCAGCAGCCCCAGCATTTT
TRBV11-1	.	TRBJ1-6	.	CASSFSGDNSPLHF	TGTGCCAGCAGCTTTTCAGGGGACAATTCACCCCTCCACTTT
TRBV5-4	.	TRBJ1-2	.	CASSTDSSYTF	TGTGCCAGCAGCACCGACAGCAGCTACACCTTC
TRBV2	.	TRBJ1-3	.	CASSDDSISGNTIYF	TGTGCCAGCAGTGATGACAGCATCTCTGGAAACACCATATATTTT
TRBV10-2	.	TRBJ2-3	.	CASSEGGGTDTQYF	TGCGCCAGCAGTGAAGGGGGGGGGACAGATACGCAGTATTTT
TRBV5-4	.	TRBJ2-1	.	CASSSGTRGNEQFF	TGTGCCAGCAGCTCCGGGACACGGGGCAATGAGCAGTTCTTC
TRBV28	TRBD1	TRBJ2-2	.	CASSLPPGQGTGELFF	TGTGCCAGCAGTTTACCGCCGGGACAGGGCACCGGGGAGCTGTTTTTT
TRBV19	.	TRBJ2-4	.	CASMNHGQTGNIQYF	TGTGCCAGCATGAACCACGGGCAGACAGGAAACATTCAGTACTTC
TRBV19	.	TRBJ1-1	few	CASSPNAQGGVEAFF	TGTGCCAGTAGCCCAAATGCGCAGGGAGGGGTTGAAGCTTTCTTT
TRBV5-1	TRBD1	TRBJ1-2	.	CASSPSGQGAVGYTF	TGCGCCAGCAGCCCATCGGGACAGGGGGCTGTGGGCTACACCTTC
TRBV11-2	.	TRBJ1-2	once	CASSISLEGYTF	TGTGCCAGCAGCATAAGTTTGGAGGGCTACACCTTC
TRBV5-4	TRBD1	TRBJ2-7	.	CASSPRQGSSYEQYF	TGTGCCAGCAGCCCGAGACAGGGGAGCTCCTACGAGCAGTACTTC
TRBV2	.	TRBJ1-5	few	CASTVLNQPQHF	TGTGCCAGCACTGTCCTTAATCAGCCCCAGCATTTT
TRBV29-1	.	TRBJ2-2	.	CSAGKGFDAGELFF	TGCAGCGCCGGTAAGGGATTTGACGCCGGGGAGCTGTTTTTT
TRBV6-6	TRBD2	TRBJ2-3	many	CASSTRGELGTQYF	TGTGCCAGCAGTACCCGGGGGGAACTGGGTACGCAGTATTTT
TRBV28	.	TRBJ2-7	few	CASRGVGFSDEQYF	TGTGCCAGCAGAGGGGTGGGGTTCAGCGACGAGCAGTACTTC
TRBV7-2	.	TRBJ2-5	.	CASSVYSQETQYF	TGTGCCAGCAGTGTGTATTCGCAAGAGACCCAGTACTTC
TRBV30	.	TRBJ2-5	.	CAWKVRPDVATTSLETQYF	TGTGCCTGGAAGGTCAGACCGGACGTGGCGACCACATCCTTGGAGACCCAGTACTTC
TRBV5-6	.	TRBJ1-2	.	CASSGRDFESYGYTF	TGTGCCAGCAGCGGCCGGGATTTCGAATCCTATGGCTACACCTTC
TRBV7-9	.	TRBJ2-4	.	CASRYNRPKLAKNIQYF	TGTGCCAGCAGGTATAATAGACCGAAGCTAGCCAAAAACATTCAGTACTTC
TRBV5-1	.	TRBJ2-2	.	CASHQGGLTGELFF	TGCGCCAGCCACCAGGGGGGTCTGACCGGGGAGCTGTTTTTT
TRBV16	.	TRBJ1-2	.	CASSPSRDSGYTF	TGTGCCAGCAGCCCCTCCCGGGATTCCGGCTACACCTTC
TRBV7-9	.	TRBJ1-2	.	CASSLETGSGYTF	TGTGCCAGCAGCTTAGAAACAGGGAGTGGCTACACCTTC
TRBV5-1	.	TRBJ1-6	.	CASSLATGRGGHSPLHF	TGCGCCAGCAGCTTGGCCACGGGGAGGGGCGGACATTCACCCCTCCACTTT
TRBV27	.	TRBJ2-1	.	CASSLLLGVVNEQFF	TGTGCCAGCAGTTTATTGCTGGGGGTTGTGAATGAGCAGTTCTTC
TRBV19	TRBD1	TRBJ1-2	.	CASSVTGGQTNYGYTF	TGTGCCAGTAGTGTGACAGGGGGCCAGACTAACTATGGCTACACCTTC
TRBV5-1	.	TRBJ2-5	.	CASSLGPSSGETQYF	TGCGCCAGCAGCTTGGGGCCGAGTAGCGGAGAGACCCAGTACTTC
TRBV6-5	.	TRBJ1-6	many	CASSYVQSSYNSPLHF	TGTGCCAGCAGTTACGTACAAAGCTCCTATAATTCACCCCTCCACTTT
TRBV2	TRBD1	TRBJ2-7	.	CASSDTTGGRDEQYF	TGTGCCAGCAGTGATACAACAGGGGGCAGGGACGAGCAGTACTTC
TRBV27	TRBD2	TRBJ2-3	.	CASRHTTTSGTDTQYF	TGTGCCAGCAGACATACGACGACTAGCGGCACAGATACGCAGTATTTT
TRBV14	.	TRBJ1-2	.	CASSQDPTGYGYTF	TGTGCCAGCAGCCAAGACCCCACGGGCTATGGCTACACCTTC
TRBV6-5	TRBD1	TRBJ2-7	.	CASSQDRGPYEQYF	TGTGCCAGCAGCCAGGACAGGGGCCCCTACGAGCAGTACTTC
TRBV4-2	TRBD2	TRBJ2-1	.	CASSQDLVGGKREQFF	TGTGCCAGCAGCCAAGATCTAGTGGGAGGGAAGAGAGAGCAGTTCTTC
TRBV28	.	TRBJ1-1	.	CASSFYVRVQGAEAFF	TGTGCCAGCAGTTTCTATGTGCGGGTCCAAGGGGCTGAAGCTTTCTTT
TRBV19	TRBD1	TRBJ2-5	.	CASSIRGTVGLETQYF	TGTGCCAGTAGTATCAGAGGGACAGTAGGGCTAGAGACCCAGTACTTC
TRBV7-2	.	TRBJ2-4	.	CASSLAHMGVANIQYF	TGTGCCAGCAGCTTAGCGCATATGGGGGTTGCAAACATTCAGTACTTC
TRBV4-2	TRBD2	TRBJ2-2	.	CASSQVSGGALELFF	TGTGCCAGCAGCCAAGTTAGCGGGGGGGCTTTAGAGCTGTTTTTT